The following is a T cell receptor (beta chain) sequence with its context. Its antigen remains unknown. At the DNA level, this CDR3 is encoded by other sequences in the same sample as well. This sample stems from a study of CD8+ T cells in alopecia areata. Turning to the study itself: Oral tofacitinib, 5 to 10 mg twice daily, was given in an open-label trial. Notes on the study in general: Under tofacitinib, fewer expanded CD8+ clones appeared among the top 100 scalp clones. Researchers report lesional scalp, most notably alopecia totalis/universalis, outstripped normal scalp in clonality.

The V gene's germline CDR1 is SGHDN and CDR2 FVKESK. This CDR3 region has 15 residues. Trimming cost V 0 bases and J 5 bases, with 10 bases left between them. The treatment here: oral pan-JAK inhibitor, 5-10 mg twice daily. Alopecia areata patients gave lesional scalp punch biopsies and peripheral blood samples. cDNA serving as the sequencing template came from extracted, reverse transcribed RNA. Sequenced by immunoSEQ multiplex PCR; TCRdb stores in-frame clones only, minus some. The sample yields about 200,000 clones, approximately 57% seen once. Material: CD4+ T cells sorted from blood, obtained at week 4, from a patient treated with tofacitinib. V gene TRBV14 combines with J gene TRBJ2-2; a weak D match, TRBD1 (5 bases). The clonotype comes from a human donor with alopecia areata. The DNA of the CDR3 is TGTGCCAGCAGCCAAGAAGGCAGGGCAACCGGGGAGCTGTTTTTT. It translates to CASSQEGRATGELFF.